One sample yielded the 16 T cell receptor beta chains listed below, sequenced in a study of blood T cell repertoires in COVID-19. Sequenced by immunoSEQ multiplex PCR; TCRdb stores in-frame clones only, minus some. The sample lists around 100,000 clones; 91% were seen once. Sequenced input: peripheral blood. These receptors originate from a man aged 18 to 29 with acute or convalescent COVID-19.

This sequence joins TRBV7-9 and TRBJ2-7; possibly TRBD2 for D (5 bases). The CDR3 has 14 residues. V was pared by 5 bases and J by 0 bases, with 11 bases between. Germline values: CDR1 SEHNR, CDR2 FQNEAQ (reference sequence). CDR3 residues: CASSTPGSSYEQYF. CDR3 DNA: TGTGCCAGCAGCACCCCGGGGAGCTCCTACGAGCAGTACTTC. The whole variable domain, remainder taken from reference TRBV7-9 and TRBJ2-7, is DTGVSQNPRHKITKRGQNVTFRCDPISEHNRLYWYRQTLGQGPEFLTYFQNEAQLEKSRLLSDRFSAERPKGSFSTLEIQRTEQGDSAMYLCASSTPGSSYEQYFGPGTRLTVT.

The chain recombines TRBV7-2 with TRBJ1-1; no reliable D call. Trimming removed 1 base at V and 0 bases at J, with 12 bases between. The CDR3 spans 16 residues. The V gene's germline CDR1 is SGHTA and CDR2 FQGNSA. The CDR3 DNA reads as TGTGCCAGCAGCTTAGTACGGGGAAGCCTGAACACTGAAGCTTTCTTT. Protein: CASSLVRGSLNTEAFF.

The chain links TRBV3-1 (or the pseudogene TRBV3-2) to TRBJ1-5; no reliable D call. The CDR3 is 20 amino acids. Germline V CDR1 and CDR2: LGHDT, YNNKEL (reference sequence). The ends were cut back, 4 bases at V and 0 bases at J, with 25 bases in the middle. This chain's CDR3 is CASSPDPMDLAGYSNQPQHF. In nucleotides, the CDR3 is TGTGCCAGCAGCCCCGATCCTATGGATTTGGCAGGATATAGCAATCAGCCCCAGCATTTT.

The table lists this clone with a few counts. The chain joins TRBV15 to TRBJ1-2; no definite D call. Deletions cut 3 bases from V and 1 base from J, with 6 bases between. Looked up from germline, CDR1 is LNHNV and CDR2 is YYDKDF (reference sequence). This CDR3 is built from 13 residues. The CDR3 loop is CATSRSGNYGYTF. CDR3 nucleotide sequence: TGTGCCACCAGCAGGAGCGGTAACTATGGCTACACCTTC.

This chain uses TRBV6-6 with TRBJ1-6; 9 nucleotides agree with TRBD1. V lost 0 bases to trimming and J lost 6 bases; unmatched junction nucleotides: 0. Germline-derived CDR1 and CDR2 are MNHNY and SVGAGI (reference sequence). The CDR3 runs to 15 residues. The CDR3 nucleotides are TGTGCCAGCAGTTACTCGGGACAGGGTAATTCACCCCTCCACTTT. Translated, it gives CASSYSGQGNSPLHF.

The chain couples TRBV4-2 to TRBJ2-3; D may be TRBD2 (5 bases). Trimming cost V 1 base and J 7 bases, with 12 bases left between them. The germline V gene encodes CDR1 LGHNA and CDR2 YNFKEQ. CDR3 length: 14 amino acids. CDR3 sequence reads: CASSQGTGSYTQYF. Written as DNA, the CDR3 is TGTGCCAGCAGCCAAGGGACTGGATCTTATACGCAGTATTTT.

This chain uses TRBV19 with TRBJ2-2; unclear D gene. The CDR3 covers 16 residues. V lost 2 bases to trimming and J lost 7 bases, with 17 bases between them. Germline V gives CDR1 LNHDA, CDR2 SQIVND (reference sequence). The CDR3 here is CASSITPPGRIGELFF. In nucleotides, the CDR3 is TGTGCCAGTAGTATAACTCCCCCGGGTAGGATCGGGGAGCTGTTTTTT.

The rearrangement joins TRBV5-1 to TRBJ1-2; D call uncertain. V lost 3 bases and J 2 bases, leaving 8 bases between the germline ends. CDR3 length: 13 amino acids. Germline V CDR1 and CDR2: SGHRS, YFSETQ. CDR3 bases: TGCGCCAGCAGCTCCCCAGAAAACTATGGCTACACCTTC. It is translated as CASSSPENYGYTF.

V is TRBV2 and J is TRBJ2-7; possible D gene TRBD2, 6 bases. The CDR3 loop spans 19 amino acids. The germline CDR1 and CDR2 sequences are SNHLY and FYNNEI. V shed 6 bases and J shed 3 bases, with 30 bases lying between them. DNA for the CDR3: TGTGCCAGCAGCGGGGAGGTTACGACGCTTTTTGTCGACTTCTACGAGCAGTACTTC. Its translation: CASSGEVTTLFVDFYEQYF.

CDR3 residues: CASSIIQGYNEQFF. The CDR3 DNA sequence: TGTGCCAGTAGTATCATCCAGGGTTACAATGAGCAGTTCTTC. The chain carries TRBV19 and TRBJ2-1; possible D gene TRBD1, 5 bases. Trimming pared 3 bases from V and 4 bases from J, leaving 10 bases between. The CDR3 spans 14 residues. The germline gives CDR1 LNHDA, CDR2 SQIVND (reference sequence). Combining the CDR3 with reference TRBV19 and TRBJ2-1 gives the whole variable domain DGGITQSPKYLFRKEGQNVTLSCEQNLNHDAMYWYRQDPGQGLRLIYYSQIVNDFQKGDIAEGYSVSREKKESFPLTVTSAQKNPTAFYLCASSIIQGYNEQFFGPGTRLTVL.

The chain employs TRBV6-6 and TRBJ1-5, with a weak D call TRBD1 (5 bases). Germline values: CDR1 MNHNY, CDR2 SVGAGI (reference sequence). Trimming took 5 bases from V and 1 from J, leaving 18 bases between them. CDR3 length: 17 amino acids. CDR3 sequence (DNA): TGTGCCAGCAGTCGGGGGACTCTTGGGGTGAGCAATCAGCCCCAGCATTTT. Residues: CASSRGTLGVSNQPQHF.

V gene TRBV7-9 combines with J gene TRBJ2-1; TRBD1 matches 11 bases. The CDR3 totals 16 residues. The trim removed 5 bases at V and 4 bases at J, leaving 7 bases unmatched. The germline CDR1 and CDR2 sequences are SEHNR and FQNEAQ (reference sequence). CDR3 DNA sequence: TGTGCCAGCAGCCCGTTCGGGACAGGGGGTTACAATGAGCAGTTCTTC. Translated, it gives CASSPFGTGGYNEQFF.

In its sample, this clone was seen a few times. The identical CDR3 is also encoded by other nucleotide sequences in the sample. The genes are TRBV27 and TRBJ1-5; D might be TRBD1 (6 bases). Germline CDR1 and CDR2: MNHEY and SMNVEV (reference sequence). V was cut by 7 bases and J by 7 bases, with 14 bases left in between. This CDR3 has 13 amino acids. The CDR3 sequence: CASTSGGGQPQHF. For the CDR3, the DNA is TGTGCCAGCACCTCGGGGGGCGGGCAGCCCCAGCATTTT.

The chain joins TRBV27 to TRBJ1-5; D perhaps matches TRBD1 (5 bases). The V and J ends lost 4 bases and 4 bases respectively, with 20 bases between them. The CDR3 consists of 17 residues. Germline CDR1 is MNHEY and CDR2 is SMNVEV (reference sequence). CDR3 region: CASSSSATVRKNQPQHF. In nucleotides, the CDR3 is TGTGCCAGCAGTTCGTCCGCGACAGTGCGAAAAAATCAGCCCCAGCATTTT.

This sequence joins TRBV27 and TRBJ2-1; 7 bases map to TRBD2. After removal of 6 bases from V and 8 bases from J, the junction contained 7 bases not matched to a gene. The length of the CDR3 is 13 residues. CDR1 is MNHEY and CDR2 is SMNVEV in the germline V gene (reference sequence). For the CDR3, the DNA is TGTGCCAGCAGACACGGGAGGTTGGATGAGCAGTTCTTC. Encoded protein: CASRHGRLDEQFF.

This chain joins TRBV5-1 and TRBJ2-2; D may be TRBD2 (5 bases). Trimming left V 2 bases short and J 7 bases short, with 6 bases between. The CDR3 totals 12 residues. The V gene's germline CDR1 is SGHRS and CDR2 YFSETQ. CDR3 DNA sequence: TGCGCCAGCAGCTTCAGCGGCGGGGAGCTGTTTTTT. Residues: CASSFSGGELFF.